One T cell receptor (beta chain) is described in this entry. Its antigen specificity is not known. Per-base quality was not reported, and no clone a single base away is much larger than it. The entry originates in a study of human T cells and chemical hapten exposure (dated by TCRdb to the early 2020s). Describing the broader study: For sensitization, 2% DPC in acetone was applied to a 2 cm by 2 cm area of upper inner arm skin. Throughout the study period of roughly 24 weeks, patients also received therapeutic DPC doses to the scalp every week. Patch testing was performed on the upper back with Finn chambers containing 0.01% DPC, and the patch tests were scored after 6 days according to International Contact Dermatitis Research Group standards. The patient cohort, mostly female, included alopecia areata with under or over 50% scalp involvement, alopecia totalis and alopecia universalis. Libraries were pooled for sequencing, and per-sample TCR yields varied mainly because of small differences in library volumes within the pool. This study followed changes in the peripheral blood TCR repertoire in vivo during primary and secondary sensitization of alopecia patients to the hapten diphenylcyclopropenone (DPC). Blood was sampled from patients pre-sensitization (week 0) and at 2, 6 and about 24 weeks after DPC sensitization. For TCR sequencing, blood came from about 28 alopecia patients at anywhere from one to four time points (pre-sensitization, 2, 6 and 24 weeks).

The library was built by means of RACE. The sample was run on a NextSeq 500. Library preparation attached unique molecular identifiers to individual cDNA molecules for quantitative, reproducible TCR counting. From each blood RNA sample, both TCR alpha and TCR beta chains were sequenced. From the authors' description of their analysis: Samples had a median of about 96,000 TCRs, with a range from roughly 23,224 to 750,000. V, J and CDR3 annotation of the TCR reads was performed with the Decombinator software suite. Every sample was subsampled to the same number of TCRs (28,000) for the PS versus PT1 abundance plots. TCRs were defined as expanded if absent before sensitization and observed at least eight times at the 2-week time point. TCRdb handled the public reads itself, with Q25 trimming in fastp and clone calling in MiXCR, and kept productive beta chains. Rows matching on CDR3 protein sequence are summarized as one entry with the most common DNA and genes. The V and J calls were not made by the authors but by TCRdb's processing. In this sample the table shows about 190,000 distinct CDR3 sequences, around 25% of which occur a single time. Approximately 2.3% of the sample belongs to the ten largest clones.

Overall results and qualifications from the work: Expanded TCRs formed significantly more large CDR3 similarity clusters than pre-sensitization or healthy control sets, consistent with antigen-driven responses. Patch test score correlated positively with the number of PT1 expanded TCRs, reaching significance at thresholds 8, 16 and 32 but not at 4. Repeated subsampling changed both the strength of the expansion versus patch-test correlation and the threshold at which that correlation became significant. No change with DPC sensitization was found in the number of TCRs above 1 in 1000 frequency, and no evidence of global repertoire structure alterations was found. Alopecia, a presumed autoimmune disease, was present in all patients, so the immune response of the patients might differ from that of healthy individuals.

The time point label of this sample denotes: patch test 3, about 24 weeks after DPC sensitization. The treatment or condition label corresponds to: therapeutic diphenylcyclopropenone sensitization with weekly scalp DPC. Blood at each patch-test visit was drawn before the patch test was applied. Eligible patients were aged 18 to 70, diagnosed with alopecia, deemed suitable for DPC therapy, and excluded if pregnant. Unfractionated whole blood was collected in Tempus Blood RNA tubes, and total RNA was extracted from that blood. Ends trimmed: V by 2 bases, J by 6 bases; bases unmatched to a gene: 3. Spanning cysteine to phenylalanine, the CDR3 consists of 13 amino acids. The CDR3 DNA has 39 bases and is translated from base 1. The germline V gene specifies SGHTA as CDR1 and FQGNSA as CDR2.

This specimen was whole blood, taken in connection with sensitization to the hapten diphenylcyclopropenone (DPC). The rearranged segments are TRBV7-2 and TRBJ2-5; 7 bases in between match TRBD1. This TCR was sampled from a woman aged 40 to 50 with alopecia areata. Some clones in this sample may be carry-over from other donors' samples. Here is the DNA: TGTGCCAGCAGCTTACGACAGGGCAAGACCCAGTACTTC. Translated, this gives CASSLRQGKTQYF.